Presented here are 12 T cell receptor beta chains from one specimen sequenced in a study of shared clonotypes between healthy human individuals. Sequenced by immunoSEQ multiplex PCR; TCRdb stores in-frame clones only, minus some. The profile covers about half a million clones, with 60% to 80% appearing a single time and 9.5% to 15% taken by the ten largest. Input material: PBMCs. The origin of the receptors is a woman in her forties in good health. Some clones in this sample may be carry-over from other donors' samples.

The gene calls are TRBV30 and TRBJ2-7, with 11 positions matching TRBD2. CDR1 is GTSNPN and CDR2 is SVGIG in the germline V gene (reference sequence). There are 17 residues in the CDR3. J was trimmed by 5 bases and V by 1 base; bases with no gene match: 13. The CDR3 DNA reads TGTGCCTGGAGTGAGGGGATACTAGCGGGAGTAAATCACGAGCAGTACTTC. It specifies CAWSEGILAGVNHEQYF.

A note on this clone: This likely came from a read error, as a far larger clone is one base away. This specimen includes other DNA sequences encoding the same CDR3. The chain uses TRBV29-1 and TRBJ1-5; maybe TRBD1 (6 bases). The CDR3 covers 14 residues. The V gene's germline CDR1 is SQVTM and CDR2 ANQGSEA. CDR3 sequence reads: CSVGVGGGNQPQHF. The CDR3 DNA sequence: TGCAGCGTTGGGGTGGGGGGCGGCAACCAGCCCCAGCATTTT.

The chain is built from TRBV9 and TRBJ2-1; a possible D gene is TRBD1 (6 bases). The CDR3 has 15 residues. Per the germline V gene, CDR1 is SGDLS and CDR2 is YYNGEE. The V end lost 2 bases, the J end lost 2 bases, and 11 bases lay between the germline ends. The CDR3 loop reads CASSVRDTAYNEQFF. CDR3 in DNA: TGTGCCAGCAGCGTCCGGGACACCGCCTACAATGAGCAGTTCTTC.

The chain recombines TRBV5-1 with TRBJ1-1; D is uncertain. Looked up from germline, CDR1 is SGHRS and CDR2 is YFSETQ. The CDR3 loop spans 15 amino acids. The V end lost 3 bases, the J end lost 2 bases, and 14 bases lay between the germline ends. This CDR3 is CASSSIGRGNTEAFF. As DNA, the CDR3 is TGCGCCAGCAGCTCGATCGGACGGGGAAACACTGAAGCTTTCTTT.

The chain couples TRBV5-5 to TRBJ2-4, with a weak D call TRBD1 (6 bases). The V and J ends lost 4 bases and 4 bases respectively, with 12 bases between them. CDR3 length equals 14 residues. Germline V CDR1 and CDR2: SGHKS, YYEKEE (reference sequence). CDR3 residues: CASSTNQGKNIQYF. The CDR3 DNA sequence: TGTGCCAGCAGCACAAACCAGGGGAAAAACATTCAGTACTTC.

The CDR3 DNA reads as TGTGCCAGCAGGTATCAACAGGGCACAGATACGCAGTATTTT. Residues: CASRYQQGTDTQYF. This chain links TRBV6-9 with TRBJ2-3, with D maybe TRBD1 (5 bases). Trimming shortened V by 6 bases and J by 1 base, and 11 bases separated the two germline ends. Germline V CDR1 and CDR2: MNHGY, SVAAGI. This CDR3 comprises 14 residues.

With respect to this clone: Only one base separates this from a far larger clonotype, so it likely reflects a read error. The same CDR3 also results from other DNA sequences found in this sample. This sequence joins TRBV2 and TRBJ1-4; D is perhaps TRBD1 (5 bases). Per germline, CDR1 SNHLY and CDR2 FYNNEI. This CDR3 has 14 residues. The ends were cut back, 6 bases at V and 8 bases at J, with 16 bases in the middle. The chain's CDR3 is CASSMEQGAEKLFF. The CDR3 nucleotides read TGTGCCAGCAGCATGGAGCAGGGTGCAGAAAAACTGTTTTTT.

The V gene is TRBV28, the J gene TRBJ2-2, with no clear D. The CDR3 has 14 residues. Looked up from germline, CDR1 is MDHEN and CDR2 is SYDVKM. With 6 bases removed from V and 3 bases from J, the gap between germline ends came to 11 bases. This chain's CDR3 is CASSPVSDTGELFF. Here the CDR3 DNA reads TGTGCCAGCAGCCCAGTCAGTGACACCGGGGAGCTGTTTTTT.

This clone was counted a few times. This chain connects TRBV6-1 to TRBJ2-1, with D hard to call. This CDR3 is built from 15 residues. CDR1 MNHNS and CDR2 SASEGT come from the germline V gene. V shed 6 bases and J shed 0 bases, with 12 bases lying between them. Here the CDR3 DNA reads TGTGCCAGCAGGGTAGCTACCAGCTCCTACAATGAGCAGTTCTTC. Protein sequence: CASRVATSSYNEQFF.

Concerning this clone itself: Only one base separates this from a far larger clonotype, so it likely reflects a read error. This chain connects TRBV30 to TRBJ1-2; unclear D gene. V lost 4 bases and J 4 bases, leaving 25 bases between the germline ends. The CDR3 extends over 17 amino acids. Germline CDR1 GTSNPN, CDR2 SVGIG (reference sequence). The CDR3 sequence is CAWTLREYRLAGYGYTF. The CDR3 coding sequence is TGTGCCTGGACCCTTAGGGAGTACCGCCTCGCCGGCTATGGCTACACCTTC.

This clone came up many times. V is TRBV10-2 and J is TRBJ1-1; D gene uncertain. The CDR3 length is 13 residues. Trimming shortened V by 9 bases and J by 1 base, and 12 bases separated the two germline ends. Germline V gene data show CDR1 as WSHSY and CDR2 as SAAADI. CDR3 region: CARKPDPNTEAFF. In DNA form, the CDR3 reads TGCGCCAGGAAACCCGACCCGAACACTGAAGCTTTCTTT.

The chain combines TRBV4-2 with TRBJ1-5, with D possibly TRBD1 on 6 matching bases. CDR1 and CDR2 from the germline V gene are LGHNA and YNFKEQ. The germline V and J ends were trimmed by 3 bases and 0 bases, with 12 bases remaining between them. The CDR3 runs 16 residues. CDR3: CASSQAGTLSNQPQHF. The CDR3 region has the DNA TGTGCCAGCAGCCAGGCCGGGACACTTAGCAATCAGCCCCAGCATTTT.